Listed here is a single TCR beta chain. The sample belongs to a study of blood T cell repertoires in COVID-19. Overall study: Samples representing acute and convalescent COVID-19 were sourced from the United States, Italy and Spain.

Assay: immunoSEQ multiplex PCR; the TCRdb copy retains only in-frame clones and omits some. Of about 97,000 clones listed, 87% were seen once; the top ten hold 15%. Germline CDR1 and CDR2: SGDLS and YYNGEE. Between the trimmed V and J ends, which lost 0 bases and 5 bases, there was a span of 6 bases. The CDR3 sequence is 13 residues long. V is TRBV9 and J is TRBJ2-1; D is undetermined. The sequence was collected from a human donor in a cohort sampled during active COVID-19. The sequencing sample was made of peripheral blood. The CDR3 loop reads CASSVAIDNEQFF. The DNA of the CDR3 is TGTGCCAGCAGCGTAGCTATAGACAATGAGCAGTTCTTC.